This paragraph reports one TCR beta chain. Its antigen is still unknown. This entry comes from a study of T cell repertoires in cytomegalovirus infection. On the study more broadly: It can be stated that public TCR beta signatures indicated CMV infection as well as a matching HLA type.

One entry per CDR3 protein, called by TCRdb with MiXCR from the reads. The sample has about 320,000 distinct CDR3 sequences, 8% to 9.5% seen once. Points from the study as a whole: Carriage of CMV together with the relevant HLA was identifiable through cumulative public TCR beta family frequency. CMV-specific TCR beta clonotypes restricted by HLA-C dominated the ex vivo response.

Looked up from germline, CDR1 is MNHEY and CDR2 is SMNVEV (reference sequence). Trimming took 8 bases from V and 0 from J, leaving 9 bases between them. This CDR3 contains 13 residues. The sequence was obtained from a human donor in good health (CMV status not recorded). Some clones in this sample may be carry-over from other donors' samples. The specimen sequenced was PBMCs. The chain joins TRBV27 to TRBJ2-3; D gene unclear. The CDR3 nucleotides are TGTGCCAGCGGAAGAGCTAGCACAGATACGCAGTATTTT. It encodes CASGRASTDTQYF.